Sequencing of this T cell receptor (beta chain) was carried out in a study of radiotherapy plus CTLA-4 blockade in lung cancer. Overall study context: Objective responses occurred in around 18% of patients; 25% to 35% had disease control.

People whose metastatic non-small-cell lung cancer was chemo-refractory got focal radiation along with CTLA-4 blockade by ipilimumab. Some clones are missing from TCRdb's copy, which holds only in-frame ones; the method was immunoSEQ multiplex PCR. The sample includes 90,000 to 100,000 clones, roughly 80% seen only once; the top ten take 25%. The specimen was peripheral blood, collected from a patient treated with radiotherapy plus ipilimumab. The sequence came from a human donor with non-small cell lung cancer that progressed on radiotherapy plus ipilimumab.

CDR3 loop: CASSPRGQNTGELFF. The CDR3 DNA reads as TGTGCCAGCAGTCCCAGGGGACAGAACACCGGGGAGCTGTTTTTT. The rearrangement joins TRBV27 to TRBJ2-2; D is perhaps TRBD1 (6 bases). This CDR3 spans 15 amino acids. V shed 5 bases and J shed 1 base, with 11 bases lying between them. Germline assignment: CDR1 MNHEY and CDR2 SMNVEV (reference sequence).